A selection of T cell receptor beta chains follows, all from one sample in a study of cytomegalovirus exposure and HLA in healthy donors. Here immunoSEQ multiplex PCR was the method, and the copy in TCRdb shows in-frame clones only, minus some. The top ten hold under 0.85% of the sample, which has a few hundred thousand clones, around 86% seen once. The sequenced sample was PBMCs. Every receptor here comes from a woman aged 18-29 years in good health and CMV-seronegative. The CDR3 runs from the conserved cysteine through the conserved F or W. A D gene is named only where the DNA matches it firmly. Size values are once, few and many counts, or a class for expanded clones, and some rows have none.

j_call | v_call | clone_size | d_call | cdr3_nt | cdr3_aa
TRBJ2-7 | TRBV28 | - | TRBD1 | TGTGCCAGCAGTTTAGGACAGGGGGCAAGCTTGGGCGAGCAGTACTTC | CASSLGQGASLGEQYF
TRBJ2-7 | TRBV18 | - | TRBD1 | TGTGCCAGCTCACCCCGACAGGGAAGTTCGTTGACCGAGCAGTACTTC | CASSPRQGSSLTEQYF
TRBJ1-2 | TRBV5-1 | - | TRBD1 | TGCGCCAGCACACCGACGGGACAGGGGATCTATGGCTACACCTTC | CASTPTGQGIYGYTF
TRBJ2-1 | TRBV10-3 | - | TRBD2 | TGTGCCATCAGTGAGTCGGCCGGGACTACCCCTCCCGAGCAGTTCTTC | CAISESAGTTPPEQFF
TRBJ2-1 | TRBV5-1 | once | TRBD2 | TGCGCCAGCAGCCTAACTAGCGGGAGTAATGAGCAGTTCTTC | CASSLTSGSNEQFF
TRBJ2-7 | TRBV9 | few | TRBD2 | TGTGCCAGCAGCGTATTCGGTAGCGGGGGATACGAGCAGTACTTC | CASSVFGSGGYEQYF
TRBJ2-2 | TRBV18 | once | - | TGTGCCAGCTCACCGATTACAGGGACCGGGGAGCTGTTTTTT | CASSPITGTGELFF
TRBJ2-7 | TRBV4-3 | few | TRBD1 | TGCGCCAGCAGCCAAGATTACGGGACAGGGGGCTACGAGCAGTACTTC | CASSQDYGTGGYEQYF
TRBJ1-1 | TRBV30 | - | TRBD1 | TGTGCCTGGTACAGGGGGCGTTTAGACACTGAAGCTTTCTTT | CAWYRGRLDTEAFF
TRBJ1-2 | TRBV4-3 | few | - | TGCGCCAGCAGCCAAGATGGAATGGCAGGGAACTATGGCTACACCTTC | CASSQDGMAGNYGYTF
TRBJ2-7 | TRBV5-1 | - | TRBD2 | TGCGCCAGCAGCCAGACTAGCGGGACCAACGAGCAGTACTTC | CASSQTSGTNEQYF
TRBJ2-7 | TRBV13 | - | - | TGTGCCAGCAGCTTAGGCCTTCCCTCGGGAGAGCAGTACTTC | CASSLGLPSGEQYF
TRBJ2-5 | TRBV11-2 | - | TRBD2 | TGTGCCAGCAGCTACACTAGCGGACAAGAGACCCAGTACTTC | CASSYTSGQETQYF
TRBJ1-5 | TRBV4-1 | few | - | TGCGCCAGCAGCCAAAGTACAGGGTTTGATCAGCCCCAGCATTTT | CASSQSTGFDQPQHF
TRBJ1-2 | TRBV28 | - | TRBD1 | TGTGCCAGCACCCTGGACAGGTCTAACTATGGCTACACCTTC | CASTLDRSNYGYTF
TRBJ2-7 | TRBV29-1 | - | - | TGCAGCGTTGCCATAGCGACCACCTACGAGCAGTACTTC | CSVAIATTYEQYF
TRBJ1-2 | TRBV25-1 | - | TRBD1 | TGTGCCAGCAGTGGGCCAGGACAGGGGATTTTCTATGGCTACACCTTC | CASSGPGQGIFYGYTF
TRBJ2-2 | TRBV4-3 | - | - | TGCGCCAGCAGCCCCCGGGACACCGCTTTCACTCCTGGCACCGGGGAGCTGTTTTTT | CASSPRDTAFTPGTGELFF
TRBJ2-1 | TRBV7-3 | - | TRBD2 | TGTGCCAGCAGCGTAACTAGCGACTATCATGAGCAGTTCTTC | CASSVTSDYHEQFF
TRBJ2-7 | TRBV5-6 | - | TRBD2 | TGTGCCAGCAGCGCATTACGGGGGACTAGCGGGACGAGCGAGCAGTACTTC | CASSALRGTSGTSEQYF
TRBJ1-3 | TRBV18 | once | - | TGTGCCAGCTCACCAATGGAGTCTGGAAACACCATATATTTT | CASSPMESGNTIYF
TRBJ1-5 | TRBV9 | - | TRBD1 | TGTGCCAGCAGCGCGGGCGCGACAGGGCCTCAGCCCCAGCATTTT | CASSAGATGPQPQHF
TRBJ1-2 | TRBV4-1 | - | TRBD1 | TGCGCCAGCAGCCAAAACCTCCTACAGGGGGCGCTCGATGGCTACACCTTC | CASSQNLLQGALDGYTF
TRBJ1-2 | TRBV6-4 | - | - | TGTGCCAGCAGGAGCAACAGTGGAGGCTACACCTTC | CASRSNSGGYTF
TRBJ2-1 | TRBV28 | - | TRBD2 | TGTGCCAGCAGCCTCGGGACTACCCAGTACAATGAGCAGTTCTTC | CASSLGTTQYNEQFF
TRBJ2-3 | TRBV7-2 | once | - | TGTGCCAGCAGCTTCTGGATGCGGAGCGTGACGCAGTATTTT | CASSFWMRSVTQYF
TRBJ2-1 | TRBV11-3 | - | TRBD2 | TGTGCCAGCAGCTCATCGGGGGGTACAGTCTACAATGAGCAGTTCTTC | CASSSSGGTVYNEQFF
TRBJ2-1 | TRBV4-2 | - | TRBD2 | TGTGCCAGCAGCCTTGAAGGGAGGGGATACAATGAGCAGTTCTTC | CASSLEGRGYNEQFF
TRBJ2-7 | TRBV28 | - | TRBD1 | TGTGCCAGCAGTTTTGGTGGAACAGGGGGCGGTGAGCAGTACTTC | CASSFGGTGGGEQYF
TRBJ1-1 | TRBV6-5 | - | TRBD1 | TGTGCCAGCAGTCAAGAGCAGGGGGCTCACACTGAAGCTTTCTTT | CASSQEQGAHTEAFF
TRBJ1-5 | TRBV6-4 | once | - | TGTGCCAGCAGTACGCTTGGGGGGAATCAGCCCCAGCATTTT | CASSTLGGNQPQHF
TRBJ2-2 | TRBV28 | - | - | TGTGCCAGCAGTTCCACAGGGCGTCCCGGGGAGCTGTTTTTT | CASSSTGRPGELFF
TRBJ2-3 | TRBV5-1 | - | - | TGCGCCAGCAGCGTGATCAATCGAGCCACAGATACGCAGTATTTT | CASSVINRATDTQYF
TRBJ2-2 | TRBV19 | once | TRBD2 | TGTGCCAGTAGTCCAGGGACTAGCGGGCTTACCGGGGAGCTGTTTTTT | CASSPGTSGLTGELFF
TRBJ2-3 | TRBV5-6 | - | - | TGTGCCAGCAGCTTGGGGCCCAGTGCGGTAGGGCAGTATTTT | CASSLGPSAVGQYF
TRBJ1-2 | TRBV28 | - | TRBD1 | TGTGCCAGCAGCCGACAGGGGCCCTATGGCTACACCTTC | CASSRQGPYGYTF
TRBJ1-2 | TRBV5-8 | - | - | TGTGCCAGCAGCTTGGGAATACAGGTTGGCTACACCTTC | CASSLGIQVGYTF
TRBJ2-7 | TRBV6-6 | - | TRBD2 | TGTGCCAGCAGACCTGGACTAGCGGGAACCTACGAGCAGTACTTC | CASRPGLAGTYEQYF
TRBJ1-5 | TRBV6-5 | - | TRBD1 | TGTGCCAGCAGCCCCGCAGAAGGGGGCCTACAGCCCCAGCATTTT | CASSPAEGGLQPQHF
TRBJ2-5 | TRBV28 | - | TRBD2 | TGTGCCAGCAGACCCAGACTAGCGGGAGTAAGGACCCAGTACTTC | CASRPRLAGVRTQYF
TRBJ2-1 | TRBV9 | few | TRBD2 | TGTGCCAGCAGCGAGGCCGGGACTAGCGGGATGGGGCAGTTCTTC | CASSEAGTSGMGQFF
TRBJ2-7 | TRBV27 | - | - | TGTGCCAGCAGTTTGGCAGGGCCACCTGTAGACGAGCAGTACTTC | CASSLAGPPVDEQYF
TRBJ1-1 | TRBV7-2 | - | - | TGTGCCAGCAGCTTCCAGGTGGAGGGAACTGAAGCTTTCTTT | CASSFQVEGTEAFF
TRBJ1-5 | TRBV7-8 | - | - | TGTGCCAGCAGCTTTGGGGGGGGAGGGCAGCCCCAGCATTTT | CASSFGGGGQPQHF
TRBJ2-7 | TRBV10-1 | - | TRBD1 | TGCGCCAGCAGCCGGGACAGGGGTCACGAGCAGTACTTC | CASSRDRGHEQYF
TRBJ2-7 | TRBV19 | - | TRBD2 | TGTGCCAGTAGTACCCGGGAGGTAATCTACGAGCAGTACTTC | CASSTREVIYEQYF
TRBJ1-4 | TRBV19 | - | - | TGTGCCAGTAGTATGGGAGGGGGGGATGAAAAACTGTTTTTT | CASSMGGGDEKLFF
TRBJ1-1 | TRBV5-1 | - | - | TGCGCCAGCAGCGGGGACTCATTTGAAGCTTTCTTT | CASSGDSFEAFF
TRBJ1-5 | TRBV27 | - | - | TGTGCCAGCAGTCCCGGTATCTTGCGACAGCCCCAGCATTTT | CASSPGILRQPQHF
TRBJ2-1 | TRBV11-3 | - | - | TGTGCCAGCAGCTTAGATGGGCTCAATGAGCAGTTCTTC | CASSLDGLNEQFF